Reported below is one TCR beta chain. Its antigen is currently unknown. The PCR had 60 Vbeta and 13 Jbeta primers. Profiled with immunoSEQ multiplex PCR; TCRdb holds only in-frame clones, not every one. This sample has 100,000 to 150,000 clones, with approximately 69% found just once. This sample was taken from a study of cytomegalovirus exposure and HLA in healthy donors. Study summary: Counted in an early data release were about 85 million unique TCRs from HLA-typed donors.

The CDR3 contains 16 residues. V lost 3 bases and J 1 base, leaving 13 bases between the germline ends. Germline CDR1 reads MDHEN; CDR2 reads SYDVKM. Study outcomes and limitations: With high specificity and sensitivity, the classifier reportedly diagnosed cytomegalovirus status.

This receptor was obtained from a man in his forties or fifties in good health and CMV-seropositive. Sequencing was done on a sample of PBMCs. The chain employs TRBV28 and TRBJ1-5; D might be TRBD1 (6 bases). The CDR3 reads CASSFLGQRSNQPQHF. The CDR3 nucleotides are TGTGCCAGCAGTTTCCTGGGACAACGGAGCAATCAGCCCCAGCATTTT.